This T cell receptor (beta chain) stems from a study of T cells in Graves' hyperthyroidism and ophthalmopathy. This clonotype was seen repeatedly, ten times or more. CDR3 size: 14 residues. V lost 6 bases and J 8 bases, leaving 19 bases between the germline ends. Germline CDR1 SNHLY, CDR2 FYNNEI. RNA transcripts yielded amplified TCR beta CDR3 regions. The HTBI set primed first-round TCR CDR3 RT-PCR. MiXCR, applied by TCRdb to the multiplex PCR reads, yields one record per CDR3 protein. The repertoire holds about 410,000 distinct CDR3 sequences, with around 15% as singletons. J is TRBJ1-2 and V is TRBV2; no firm D call. Sequenced sample: blood. The source of this sequence is a woman between 25 and 40 years old with Graves' ophthalmopathy. The CDR3 DNA reads as TGTGCCAGCAGCCCCCCGGGAAGGTGGTTAGGCTACACCTTC. Protein product: CASSPPGRWLGYTF.